The 5 T cell receptor beta chains listed next were all sequenced from one sample in a study of shared clonotypes between healthy human individuals. Measured with immunoSEQ multiplex PCR; TCRdb has only the in-frame clones, and not every one. The sample contains nearly 2 million clones, over 85% of which appear only once. The naive CD8 population came from CD45RO-negative cells selected for CCR7, without terminally differentiated effector memory CD45RA+ cells. The sample consisted of naive CD8+ T cells sorted from blood. These receptors were taken from a man younger than 35 in good health.

The DNA for the CDR3 is TGTGCCAGCAGCCTAGCGGGGGAAAGCACCGGGGAGCTGTTTTTT. Protein: CASSLAGESTGELFF. The J gene is TRBJ2-2, the V gene TRBV6-5; 10 nucleotides agree with TRBD2. The CDR3 totals 15 residues. V trimming: 6 bases; J trimming: 4 bases; junction bases outside the gene matches: 5. Per germline, CDR1 MNHEY and CDR2 SVGAGI.

This chain uses TRBV2 with TRBJ2-5, with D perhaps matching TRBD1 or TRBD2 (5 bases each). The CDR3 totals 11 residues. Trimming stripped 3 bases from V and 7 bases from J, with 6 bases between. Germline V gene lookup returns CDR1 SNHLY and CDR2 FYNNEI. The CDR3: CASSDGGTQYF. The CDR3 nucleotides read TGTGCCAGCAGTGATGGGGGGACCCAGTACTTC.

The rearrangement links TRBV20-1 to TRBJ1-2; D gene ambiguous. Deletions cut 1 base from V and 12 bases from J, with 9 bases between. The CDR3 extends over 10 amino acids. Germline CDR1 and CDR2: DFQATT and SNEGSKA (reference sequence). CDR3 residues: CSARVSNHTF. CDR3 sequence (DNA): TGCAGTGCTAGAGTATCGAATCACACCTTC.

J is TRBJ2-5 and V is TRBV7-9; possible D gene TRBD2, 5 bases. This CDR3 is built from 15 residues. The germline V gene has CDR1 SEHNR and CDR2 FQNEAQ (reference sequence). Trimming took off 5 bases at V and 2 bases at J, with 15 bases between the two ends. CDR3 sequence (DNA): TGTGCCAGCAGCGCCGTCGGACTGGTACAAGAGACCCAGTACTTC. Protein sequence: CASSAVGLVQETQYF.

The chain has TRBV13 and TRBJ2-7; 10 bases are a match to TRBD1. V was clipped by 5 bases and J by 3 bases; unmatched bases: 7. This CDR3 spans 15 amino acids. Germline values: CDR1 PRHDT, CDR2 FYEKMQ (reference sequence). The CDR3 is CASSQRGQGIYEQYF. CDR3 bases: TGTGCCAGCAGCCAAAGGGGACAGGGGATCTACGAGCAGTACTTC.